The next 22 T cell receptor beta chains were all read from a single sample in a study of circulating CD8 cells and anti-PD-1 response in melanoma. The QIAseq Immune Repertoire TCR panel built the libraries from roughly 15 ng of total RNA. TCRdb called the reads again in MiXCR, with one record for every CDR3 protein. The top ten hold around three fifths of the sample, which has about 830 distinct CDR3 sequences, more than 9% seen once. Sorting of live CD3+CD8+TCRalphabeta+ cells by PD-1 and/or TIGIT gave four subsets. The material sequenced was CD8+ T cells from PBMCs, taken at baseline or after one month of anti-PD-1 therapy (not recorded which). Source of these receptors: a human donor with melanoma.

This clonotype ranks as hyperexpanded. V usage is TRBV2 and J usage is TRBJ1-2; 9 bases match TRBD1. The V and J ends lost 6 bases and 1 base, in that order; junction bases with no gene match: 6. Germline V gives CDR1 SNHLY, CDR2 FYNNEI. This CDR3 spans 15 amino acids. CDR3 protein: CASRGTGGNNYGYTF. For the CDR3, the DNA is TGTGCCAGCAGAGGTACAGGGGGCAATAACTATGGCTACACCTTC.

This clonotype has more than one count but fewer than ten. Given a much more abundant clone one base away, this may be a read error. V is TRBV9 and J is TRBJ2-1; no firm D call. CDR1 SGDLS and CDR2 YYNGEE come from the germline V gene. The CDR3 runs to 18 residues. CDR3 DNA: TGTGCCAGCAGCGTAGAGGCTTGGGCGCCGAGCTCCTACAGTGAGCAGTTCTTC. It translates to CASSVEAWAPSSYSEQFF. Filled out from reference TRBV9 and TRBJ2-1, the complete variable domain reads DSGVTQTPKHLITATGQRVTLRCSPRSGDLSVYWYQQSLDQGLQFLIQYYNGEERAKGNILERFSAQQFPDLHSELNLSSLELGDSALYFCASSVEAWAPSSYSEQFFGPGTRLTVL.

The table lists this clonotype with a count of one. This is likely a read error, given that the CDR3 carries no conserved phenylalanine or tryptophan at its end. The chain carries TRBV7-3 and TRBJ2-3; 11 bases align to TRBD2. Germline V gene data show CDR1 as SGHTA and CDR2 as FQGTGA. Trimming cost V 2 bases and J 6 bases; bases outside gene matches: 4. The CDR3 is 15 residues long. This CDR3 is CASSLAPSGGDTQYL. The DNA for the CDR3 is TGTGCCAGCAGCTTAGCCCCTAGCGGGGGGGATACGCAGTATCTT.

In its sample, this clonotype ranks as medium-sized. The J gene is TRBJ1-1, the V gene TRBV2, with TRBD1 as a possible D gene (5 bases). Germline loops: CDR1 SNHLY, CDR2 FYNNEI. V gave up 8 bases and J gave up 6 bases, with 16 bases separating them. The CDR3 has 13 residues. Here the CDR3 reads CASRGPAGPEAFF. The DNA of the CDR3 is TGTGCCAGCCGGGGCCCCGCGGGGCCTGAAGCTTTCTTT.

This clonotype is deemed medium-sized. The genes are TRBV27 and TRBJ2-1; the match to TRBD2 covers 15 bases. The CDR3 extends over 16 amino acids. CDR1 and CDR2 (germline): MNHEY, SMNVEV (reference sequence). V dropped 6 bases and J dropped 12; count of bases not matched to a gene: 12. The CDR3 coding sequence is TGTGCCAGCAGCCCTACCCCGGGACTAGCGGGGGGTTGGCAGTTCTTC. Translated: CASSPTPGLAGGWQFF.

This clonotype rates as large. The J gene is TRBJ2-3, the V gene TRBV7-3; 11 bases align to TRBD2. Germline assignment: CDR1 SGHTA and CDR2 FQGTGA. The CDR3 has 15 residues. The V gene end was trimmed by 0 bases and the J gene end by 6 bases; junction bases not matched to a gene: 2. In DNA, the CDR3 is TGTGCCAGCAGCTTAACCCCTAGCGGGGGGGATACGCAGTATTTT. It is translated as CASSLTPSGGDTQYF.

By share, this clonotype counts as medium-sized. CDR3 nucleotides: TGTGCCAGCAGCTTGCAAGCGGGGGGGCGGTCAGATACGCAGTATTTT. Amino acid sequence: CASSLQAGGRSDTQYF. The chain is built from TRBV5-5 and TRBJ2-3, with 10 bases fitting TRBD2. The germline V gene has CDR1 SGHKS and CDR2 YYEKEE (reference sequence). The V segment lost 1 base and the J segment 4 bases; nucleotides outside the gene matches: 6. This CDR3 comprises 16 residues.

This clonotype is categorized as medium-sized (0.01 to 0.1%). The CDR3, as DNA: TGTGCCAGCAGTTTGTTGGCGGGACAGGCAAGCCGCTACACCTTC. Translating gives CASSLLAGQASRYTF. This chain links TRBV28 with TRBJ1-2; 8 nucleotides align to TRBD1. Germline assignment: CDR1 MDHEN and CDR2 SYDVKM. CDR3 size: 15 residues. V lost 3 bases and J lost 9; bases outside the gene matches: 12.

By its share, this clonotype is medium-sized (0.01 to 0.1%). This chain joins TRBV27 and TRBJ2-5; D tentatively fits TRBD1 or TRBD2 (6 bases each). The V and J ends lost 8 bases and 5 bases respectively, with 12 bases between them. The CDR3 has 12 residues. CDR1 is MNHEY and CDR2 is SMNVEV in the germline V gene (reference sequence). CDR3 nucleotide sequence: TGTGCCAGCCGGGACGGGGGCGAGACCCAGTACTTC. Translation: CASRDGGETQYF.

Worth noting for this clonotype: The CDR3 does not close with the conserved phenylalanine or tryptophan, likely indicating a read error. CDR3 nucleotides: TGTGCCAGCAGTTCCGGGGAGACGGGATCAGCCAAAAACATTCAGTACTCC. It codes for CASSSGETGSAKNIQYS. The chain has TRBV5-4 and TRBJ2-4, with D possibly being TRBD2 (5 bases). The CDR3 loop spans 17 amino acids. Germline-derived CDR1 and CDR2 are SGHNT and YYREEE (reference sequence). V was shortened by 5 bases and J by 0 bases, with 18 bases between the two germline ends.

By share of the sample, this clonotype is medium-sized. The J gene is TRBJ2-3, the V gene TRBV2; a possible D gene is TRBD1 (7 bases). Germline CDR1 reads SNHLY; CDR2 reads FYNNEI. Trimming pared 6 bases from V and 6 bases from J, leaving 28 bases between. The CDR3 is made up of 18 amino acids. The CDR3 here is CASRVPGGPSDGSDTQYF. DNA of the CDR3: TGTGCCAGCAGAGTCCCAGGGGGGCCTAGCGACGGATCCGATACGCAGTATTTT.

This clonotype was recorded a few times. V and J are TRBV12-3 or TRBV12-4 and TRBJ1-3; no clear D gene. The CDR3 contains 15 residues. Trimming removed 3 bases at V and 8 bases at J, with 17 bases between. The CDR3 nucleotides are TGTGCCAGCAGTTTCTATCGTGCCGGAGGAGACACCATATATTTT. Protein: CASSFYRAGGDTIYF.

A note on this clonotype: One junction end disagrees with the germline gene, perhaps due to a read error. The rearrangement uses TRBV20-1 and TRBJ1-5; D is ambiguous. CDR1 is DFQATT and CDR2 is SNEGSKA in the germline V gene (reference sequence). The CDR3 is 13 amino acids. CDR3 sequence: CSAVSYSDQPQHF. The CDR3 DNA follows: TGCAGTGCTGTAAGTTATAGCGATCAGCCCCAGCATTTT.

By share of the sample, this clonotype is medium-sized. The rearrangement joins TRBV5-1 to TRBJ1-3; D is unclear. The CDR3 has 14 amino acids. CDR1 is SGHRS, CDR2 YFSETQ, per germline. Trimming cost V 3 bases and J 0 bases, with 7 bases left between them. DNA of the CDR3: TGCGCCAGCAGCTCCAGGACCTCTGGAAACACCATATATTTT. Amino acid sequence: CASSSRTSGNTIYF. Based on the CDR3 plus reference TRBV5-1 and TRBJ1-3, the full variable domain is KAGVTQTPRYLIKTRGQQVTLSCSPISGHRSVSWYQQTPGQGLQFLFEYFSETQRNKGNFPGRFSGRQFSNSRSEMNVSTLELGDSALYLCASSSRTSGNTIYFGEGSWLTVV.

This clonotype is categorized as large. The genes are TRBV19 and TRBJ2-7; D gene unclear. With 1 base removed from V and 1 base from J, the gap between germline ends came to 8 bases. The V gene's germline CDR1 is LNHDA and CDR2 SQIVND (reference sequence). The CDR3 sequence is 14 residues long. The CDR3 reads CASSIGPGSYEQYF. The CDR3 region has the DNA TGTGCCAGTAGTATAGGTCCAGGTTCCTACGAGCAGTACTTC.

By proportion, this clonotype is medium-sized. The rearrangement links TRBV7-2 to TRBJ2-2; the D is unclear. Germline lookup yields CDR1 SGHTA and CDR2 FQGNSA. This CDR3 has 13 residues. V lost 7 bases, J lost 6 bases, and 12 bases lay in between. The CDR3 DNA follows: TGTGCCAGCACCCAACTGGCGGCCGGGGAGCTGTTTTTT. Its translation is CASTQLAAGELFF.

By share, this clonotype ranks as medium-sized. The V gene is TRBV7-2, the J gene TRBJ1-2; D remains unclear. Germline V CDR1 and CDR2: SGHTA, FQGNSA. The V end lost 3 bases, the J end lost 4 bases, and 9 bases lay between the germline ends. The CDR3 covers 13 residues. This chain's CDR3 is CASSFDGAYGYTF. The CDR3 DNA reads TGTGCCAGCAGCTTTGACGGTGCCTATGGCTACACCTTC.

A note on this clonotype: A much larger clone lies one base from this, so it may be a read error. V is TRBV7-9 and J is TRBJ2-7; 9 bases agree with TRBD2. The CDR3 runs 16 residues. From germline, CDR1 is SEHNR and CDR2 FQNEAQ (reference sequence). The CDR3 is CVSSLPRLAEGVEQYF. The CDR3 bases are TGTGTCAGCAGCTTACCTCGACTAGCGGAAGGGGTCGAGCAGTACTTC.

This clonotype is medium-sized in the sample. The chain has TRBV19 and TRBJ2-5, with D possibly being TRBD2 (5 bases). The V end lost 3 bases, the J end lost 3 bases, and 11 bases lay between the germline ends. This CDR3 contains 14 residues. Germline CDR1 reads LNHDA; CDR2 reads SQIVND (reference sequence). The CDR3 region is CASSIETTEETQYF. CDR3 nucleotide sequence: TGTGCCAGTAGTATTGAGACTACCGAAGAGACCCAGTACTTC.

This clonotype is judged medium-sized. The gene calls are TRBV20-1 and TRBJ1-2; D gene ambiguous. Germline-derived CDR1 and CDR2 are DFQATT and SNEGSKA (reference sequence). This CDR3 has 15 amino acids. V was trimmed by 3 bases and J by 0 bases, leaving 14 bases between them. The CDR3 DNA reads as TGCAGTGCTAGTTCCCCCCTCCGGGCTAACTATGGCTACACCTTC. Amino acids: CSASSPLRANYGYTF.

This clonotype is medium-sized (0.01 to 0.1%) within its sample. J is TRBJ2-1 and V is TRBV9, with 8 bases matching TRBD2. Germline V gene sequence: CDR1 SGDLS, CDR2 YYNGEE. With V trimmed by 0 bases and J by 7 bases, 6 bases remained unmatched. CDR3 length: 15 residues. The CDR3 is CASSVGASGWNEQFF. DNA for the CDR3: TGTGCCAGCAGCGTAGGGGCTAGCGGGTGGAATGAGCAGTTCTTC. The whole variable domain, remainder taken from reference TRBV9 and TRBJ2-1, is DSGVTQTPKHLITATGQRVTLRCSPRSGDLSVYWYQQSLDQGLQFLIQYYNGEERAKGNILERFSAQQFPDLHSELNLSSLELGDSALYFCASSVGASGWNEQFFGPGTRLTVL.

This clonotype was seen only once. The rearrangement joins TRBV28 to TRBJ2-7, with D possibly matching TRBD2 (7 bases). V was cut by 7 bases and J by 6 bases, with 25 bases left in between. Germline CDR1 is MDHEN and CDR2 is SYDVKM. The CDR3 totals 16 residues. The CDR3 sequence is CASISQGGGPLFEQYF. Here the CDR3 DNA reads TGTGCCAGCATTTCGCAGGGAGGGGGACCTCTGTTCGAGCAGTACTTC.